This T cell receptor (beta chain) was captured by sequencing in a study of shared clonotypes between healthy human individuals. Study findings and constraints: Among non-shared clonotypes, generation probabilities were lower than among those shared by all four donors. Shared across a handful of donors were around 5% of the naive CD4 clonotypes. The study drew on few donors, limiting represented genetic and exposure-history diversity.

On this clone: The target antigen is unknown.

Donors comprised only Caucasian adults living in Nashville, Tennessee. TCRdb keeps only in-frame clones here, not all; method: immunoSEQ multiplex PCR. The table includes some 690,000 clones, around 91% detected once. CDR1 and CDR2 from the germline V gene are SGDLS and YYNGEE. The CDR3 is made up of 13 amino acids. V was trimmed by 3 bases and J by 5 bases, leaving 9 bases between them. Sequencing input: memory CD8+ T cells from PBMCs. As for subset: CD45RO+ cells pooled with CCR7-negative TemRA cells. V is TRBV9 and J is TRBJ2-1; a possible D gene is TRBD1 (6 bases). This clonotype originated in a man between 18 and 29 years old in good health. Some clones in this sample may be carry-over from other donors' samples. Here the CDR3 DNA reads TGTGCCAGCAGCGAGAGGGGGAACAATGAGCAGTTCTTC. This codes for CASSERGNNEQFF.